This T cell receptor (beta chain) originates from a study of T cell responses to AZD1222 COVID-19 vaccine. This clone occurred once. Its matching antigen is unknown. Some clones are missing from TCRdb's copy, which holds only in-frame ones; the method was immunoSEQ multiplex PCR. The repertoire consists of under 120,000 clones, with 70% to 90% occurring once and the leading ten covering under 3%. Germline CDR1 SEHNR, CDR2 FQNEAQ (reference sequence). V lost 3 bases and J lost 0; bases outside the gene matches: 12. CDR3 length equals 18 residues. Study-wide results and limits: An increase in Spike-specific TCR breadth and depth was observed after two AZD1222 doses. Targets within unmutated variant regions were reportedly found for nearly half of spike-specific TCRs.

This sequence originates from an adult who received the AZD1222 COVID-19 vaccine. The V and J genes are TRBV7-9 and TRBJ2-7; 9 bases are a match to TRBD2. The starting material was peripheral blood, obtained 28 days after the second AZD1222 dose. The CDR3 sequence is CASSFDGSGSPSSYEQYF. For the CDR3, the DNA is TGTGCCAGCAGCTTCGATGGTAGCGGGAGCCCTAGCTCCTACGAGCAGTACTTC.